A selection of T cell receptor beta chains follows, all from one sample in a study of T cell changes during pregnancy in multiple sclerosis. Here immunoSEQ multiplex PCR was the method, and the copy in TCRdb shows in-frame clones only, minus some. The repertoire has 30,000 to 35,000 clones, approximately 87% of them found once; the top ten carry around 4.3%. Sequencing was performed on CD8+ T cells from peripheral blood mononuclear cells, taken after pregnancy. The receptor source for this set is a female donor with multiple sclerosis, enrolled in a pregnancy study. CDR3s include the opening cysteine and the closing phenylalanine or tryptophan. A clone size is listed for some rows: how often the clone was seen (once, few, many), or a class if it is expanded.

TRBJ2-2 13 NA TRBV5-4 CASRLRGTGELFF
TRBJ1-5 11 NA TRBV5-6 CARRLYQPQHF
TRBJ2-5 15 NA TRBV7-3 CASSLKGSAGETQYF
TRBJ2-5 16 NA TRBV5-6 CASSPTSGGHRETQYF
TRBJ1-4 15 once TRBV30 CAWWGRRSAEEKLFF
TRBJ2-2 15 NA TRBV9 CASSVSGGAVGELFF
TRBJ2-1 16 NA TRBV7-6 CASSSLAGGLYNEQFF
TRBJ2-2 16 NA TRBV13 CASSQPGHPNTGELFF
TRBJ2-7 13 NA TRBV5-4 CASSPQGMVEQYF
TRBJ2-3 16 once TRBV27 CASSLYSGGAEDTQYF
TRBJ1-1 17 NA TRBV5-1 CASNLGRGRERTTEAFF
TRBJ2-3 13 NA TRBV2 CASWAASTDTQYF
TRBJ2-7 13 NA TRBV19 CASSSGVLREQYF
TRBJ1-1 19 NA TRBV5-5 CASSSLTRQAIWMNTEAFF
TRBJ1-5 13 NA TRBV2 CASGQGRNQPQHF
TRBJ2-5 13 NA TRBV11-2 CASSSTTQETQYF
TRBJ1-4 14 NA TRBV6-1 CASSGGTGFEKLFF
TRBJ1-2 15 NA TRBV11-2 CASSLGDTGNYGYTF
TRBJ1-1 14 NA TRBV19 CASSMVIRGTEAFF
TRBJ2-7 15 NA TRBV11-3 CASSLYVRQGCEQYF
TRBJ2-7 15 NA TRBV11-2 CASSLDRQGSYEQYF
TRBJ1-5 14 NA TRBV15 CATGRVGSNQPQHF
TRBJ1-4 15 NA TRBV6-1 CASSDEDRENEKLFF
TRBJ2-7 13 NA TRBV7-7 CASSPGIPYEQYF
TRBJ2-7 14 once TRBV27 CASSLGTGAGEQYF
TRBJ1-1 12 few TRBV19 CASRKGWTEAFF
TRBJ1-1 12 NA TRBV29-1 CSVLGAWTEAFF
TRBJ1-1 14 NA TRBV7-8 CASSLGGLNTEAFF
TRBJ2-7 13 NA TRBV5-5 CASSAGISYEQYF
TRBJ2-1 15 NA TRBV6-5 CASSYSMGGGNEQFF
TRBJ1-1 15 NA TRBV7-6 CASSLGGGGSTEAFF